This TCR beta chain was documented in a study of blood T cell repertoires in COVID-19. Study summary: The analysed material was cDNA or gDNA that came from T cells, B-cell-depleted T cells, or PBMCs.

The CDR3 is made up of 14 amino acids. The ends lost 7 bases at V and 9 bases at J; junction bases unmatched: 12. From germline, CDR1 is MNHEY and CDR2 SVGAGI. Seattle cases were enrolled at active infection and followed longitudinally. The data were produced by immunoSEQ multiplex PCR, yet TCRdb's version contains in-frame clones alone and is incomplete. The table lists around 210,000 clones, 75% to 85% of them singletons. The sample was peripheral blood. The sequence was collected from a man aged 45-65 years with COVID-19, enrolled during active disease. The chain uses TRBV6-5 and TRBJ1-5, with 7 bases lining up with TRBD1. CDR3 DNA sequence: TGTGCCAGCAAGGACAGGCCGTATATTCGGCCCCAGCATTTT. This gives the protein CASKDRPYIRPQHF.